These T cell receptor beta chains were read from a single sample in a study of blood T cell repertoires in COVID-19. Assay used: immunoSEQ multiplex PCR; TCRdb lists only in-frame clones, some missing. The sample includes under 300,000 clones, less than 90% seen only once; the top ten take under 15%. Sequenced sample: peripheral blood. The receptors were gathered from an older woman with COVID-19, enrolled during active disease. CDR3s include the opening cysteine and the closing phenylalanine or tryptophan. Fields, in order: clone size, V gene, D gene, J gene, CDR3 protein, CDR3 DNA. The D gene is left open where the match is weak. A clone size is listed for some rows: how often the clone was seen (once, few, many), or a class if it is expanded.

abundance: .
v_gene: TRBV2
d_gene: .
j_gene: TRBJ1-2
CDR3aa: CAGVWGANYGYTF
CDR3nt: TGTGCCGGTGTTTGGGGAGCTAACTATGGCTACACCTTC

abundance: .
v_gene: TRBV27
d_gene: TRBD1
j_gene: TRBJ1-1
CDR3aa: CASRLTGVGTEAFF
CDR3nt: TGTGCCAGCAGATTGACAGGGGTGGGCACTGAAGCTTTCTTT

abundance: once
v_gene: TRBV24-1
d_gene: .
j_gene: TRBJ2-1
CDR3aa: CATSVWGVDEQFF
CDR3nt: TGTGCCACCAGTGTGTGGGGGGTCGATGAGCAGTTCTTC

abundance: .
v_gene: TRBV14
d_gene: .
j_gene: TRBJ1-2
CDR3aa: CASSPAASYGYTF
CDR3nt: TGTGCCAGCAGCCCGGCGGCCTCCTATGGCTACACCTTC

abundance: .
v_gene: TRBV7-2
d_gene: TRBD1
j_gene: TRBJ2-5
CDR3aa: CASSPDPTGVETQYF
CDR3nt: TGTGCCAGCAGCCCGGACCCCACAGGGGTAGAGACCCAGTACTTC

abundance: .
v_gene: TRBV12-3/TRBV12-4
d_gene: .
j_gene: TRBJ2-7
CDR3aa: CASSLGTSYEQYF
CDR3nt: TGTGCCAGCAGTTTGGGGACATCCTACGAGCAGTACTTC

abundance: .
v_gene: TRBV10-3
d_gene: .
j_gene: TRBJ2-7
CDR3aa: CATSRFLYEQYF
CDR3nt: TGTGCCACCTCCAGGTTTCTTTACGAGCAGTACTTC

abundance: once
v_gene: TRBV28
d_gene: TRBD1
j_gene: TRBJ2-2
CDR3aa: CASKLQGLNTGELFF
CDR3nt: TGTGCCAGCAAACTACAGGGGTTGAACACCGGGGAGCTGTTTTTT

abundance: .
v_gene: TRBV28
d_gene: .
j_gene: TRBJ2-1
CDR3aa: CATWGDNEQFF
CDR3nt: TGTGCCACTTGGGGGGACAATGAGCAGTTCTTC

abundance: .
v_gene: TRBV5-8
d_gene: .
j_gene: TRBJ1-6
CDR3aa: CASSPRVSSYNSPLHF
CDR3nt: TGTGCCAGCAGCCCTCGGGTGAGCTCCTATAATTCACCCCTCCACTTT